Shown below are 22 T cell receptor beta chains from a single sample sequenced in a study of a mutant IDH1 vaccine in newly diagnosed glioma. This sample's time point: week 47, end of study. A 20-mer mutant IDH1 peptide at 300 ug was injected subcutaneously with topical imiquimod. Here immunoSEQ multiplex PCR was the method, and the copy in TCRdb shows in-frame clones only, minus some. This sample has 60,000 to 65,000 clones, with roughly 80% found just once. Their antigens remain unidentified. The sample was PBMCs, taken from a glioma patient whose treatment included an IDH1 peptide vaccine. The receptors derive from a man aged 25 to 40 with glioma.

This clone was counted a single time. The V gene is TRBV5-6, the J gene TRBJ2-7, with 14 bases identical to TRBD2. The V gene end was trimmed by 3 bases and the J gene end by 4 bases; junction bases not matched to a gene: 6. CDR1 SGHDT and CDR2 YYEEEE come from the germline V gene. The CDR3 has 16 amino acids. CDR3 nucleotides: TGTGCCAGCAGCTCCTTGACTAGCGGGGGGGCGTACGAGCAGTACTTC. Residues: CASSSLTSGGAYEQYF.

This clone was counted a single time. The V gene is TRBV2, the J gene TRBJ1-6; TRBD1 is a possible D gene (5 bases). CDR1 is SNHLY, CDR2 FYNNEI, per germline. CDR3 length equals 15 residues. V lost 7 bases, J lost 9 bases, and 19 bases lay in between. CDR3: CASNGARILVSPLHF. DNA of the CDR3: TGTGCCAGCAACGGGGCGCGGATTTTAGTTTCACCCCTCCACTTT.

This clone was found a few times. The rearrangement links TRBV9 to TRBJ1-2, with unresolved D. CDR1 and CDR2 from the germline V gene are SGDLS and YYNGEE. Trimming took 2 bases from V and 3 from J, leaving 11 bases between them. The CDR3 is 14 amino acids. The CDR3 protein is CASSVAAADYGYTF. In nucleotides, the CDR3 is TGTGCCAGCAGCGTTGCGGCCGCCGACTATGGCTACACCTTC.

The sample holds one count of this clone. The chain is built from TRBV29-1 and TRBJ1-4; D possibly corresponds to TRBD1 (6 bases). Trimming removed 0 bases from V and 4 bases from J, with 12 bases in between. The CDR3 sequence is 15 residues long. Germline V gene data show CDR1 as SQVTM and CDR2 as ANQGSEA. CDR3 bases: TGCAGCGTTGAAGATTGGGGGCAAGATAATGAAAAACTGTTTTTT. It specifies CSVEDWGQDNEKLFF.

This chain uses TRBV4-1 with TRBJ1-1; D remains ambiguous. The germline V gene has CDR1 MGHRA and CDR2 YSYEKL. This CDR3 is built from 12 residues. V was trimmed by 2 bases and J by 3 bases, leaving 4 bases between them. CDR3: CASSQRDTEAFF. CDR3 coding DNA: TGCGCCAGCAGCCAACGGGACACTGAAGCTTTCTTT.

This chain connects TRBV4-1 to TRBJ1-2; D might be TRBD1 (5 bases). The germline V gene encodes CDR1 MGHRA and CDR2 YSYEKL. The CDR3 covers 16 residues. Trimming left V 2 bases short and J 7 bases short, with 20 bases between. CDR3 sequence reads: CASSQLPRAGERGYTF. The CDR3 region has the DNA TGCGCCAGCAGCCAACTTCCCAGGGCTGGTGAGCGTGGCTACACCTTC.

As to this clone: An end of the junction differs from the germline gene, which may be a read error. The chain uses TRBV7-6 and TRBJ1-3; D gene uncertain. The CDR3 has 15 residues. From germline, CDR1 is SGHVS and CDR2 FNYEAQ. Here the CDR3 DNA reads TGTGCCAGCAGCCCCCAAGAGGCACCTGGAGACACCATATATTTT. Translating gives CASSPQEAPGDTIYF. Together with reference TRBV7-6 and TRBJ1-3, the CDR3 gives the full variable domain: GAGVSQSPRYKVTKRGQDVALRCDPISGHVSLYWYRQALGQGPEFLTYFNYEAQQDKSGLPNDRFSAERPEGSISTLTIQRTEQRDSAMYRCASSPQEAPGDTIYFGEGSWLTVV.

The J gene is TRBJ1-6, the V gene TRBV5-1; D gene ambiguous. V was pared by 1 base and J by 6 bases, with 11 bases between. Germline-derived CDR1 and CDR2 are SGHRS and YFSETQ. The CDR3 spans 15 residues. The CDR3 spells CASSLKGKANSPLHF. In DNA, the CDR3 is TGCGCCAGCAGCTTGAAAGGGAAGGCTAATTCACCCCTCCACTTT.

This clone has only one observation. J is TRBJ1-1 and V is TRBV6-5, with a possible D match to TRBD1 (5 bases). CDR3 length equals 12 residues. Trimming stripped 6 bases from V and 1 base from J, with 6 bases between. Germline V lookup: CDR1 MNHEY, CDR2 SVGAGI. The CDR3 here is CASSQGNTEAFF. The CDR3 DNA follows: TGTGCCAGCAGCCAGGGGAACACTGAAGCTTTCTTT.

The chain couples TRBV15 to TRBJ1-1, with D tentatively TRBD1 (5 bases). Looked up from germline, CDR1 is LNHNV and CDR2 is YYDKDF (reference sequence). V was trimmed by 1 base and J by 5 bases, leaving 14 bases between them. CDR3 length equals 15 residues. The CDR3 is CATSRGRVIRTEAFF. CDR3 bases: TGTGCCACCAGCAGAGGCAGGGTAATTCGGACTGAAGCTTTCTTT.

This chain links TRBV10-2 with TRBJ2-3, with a weak D call TRBD1 (5 bases). The CDR3 is made up of 13 amino acids. Trimming cost V 3 bases and J 13 bases, with 17 bases left between them. Per germline, CDR1 WSHSY and CDR2 SAAADI. The CDR3 loop reads CASSETGATPKYF. In nucleotides, the CDR3 is TGCGCCAGCAGTGAAACAGGAGCCACCCCTAAGTATTTT.

The J gene is TRBJ1-3, the V gene TRBV7-9; D is unclear. Germline V lookup: CDR1 SEHNR, CDR2 FQNEAQ (reference sequence). The CDR3 is made up of 14 amino acids. V lost 2 bases to trimming and J lost 4 bases, with 9 bases between them. The CDR3 reads CASSLRYSGNTIYF. The DNA for the CDR3 is TGTGCCAGCAGCTTACGCTACTCAGGAAACACCATATATTTT.

The chain links TRBV11-1 to TRBJ1-5; D is unclear. V was cut by 3 bases and J by 2 bases, with 14 bases left in between. The germline V gene has CDR1 SGHAT and CDR2 FQDESV (reference sequence). The CDR3 is 16 residues long. The CDR3 protein is CASSLNGQVRNQPQHF. CDR3 nucleotides: TGTGCCAGCAGCTTGAACGGGCAGGTCCGCAATCAGCCCCAGCATTTT.

In nucleotides, the CDR3 is TGTGCCAGCAGCTCACAGGGAAACACCATATATTTT. Translating gives CASSSQGNTIYF. This chain uses TRBV11-2 with TRBJ1-3; D is ambiguous. The germline gives CDR1 SGHAT, CDR2 FQNNGV. The CDR3 sequence is 12 residues long. With 4 bases removed from V and 4 bases from J, the gap between germline ends came to 5 bases.

This clone has more than one count but fewer than ten. This CDR3 is also generated by other DNA sequences in the sample. This rearrangement joins TRBV20-1 to TRBJ2-1; D ambiguous. Germline V gene lookup returns CDR1 DFQATT and CDR2 SNEGSKA (reference sequence). Trimming pared 1 base from V and 5 bases from J, leaving 3 bases between. This CDR3 region has 11 residues. This CDR3 reads CSARGDNEQFF. In DNA form, the CDR3 reads TGCAGTGCTAGAGGCGACAATGAGCAGTTCTTC.

This sequence joins TRBV15 and TRBJ1-6; D is ambiguous. Germline values: CDR1 LNHNV, CDR2 YYDKDF (reference sequence). V gave up 3 bases and J gave up 0 bases, with 15 bases separating them. The CDR3 runs 18 residues. This chain's CDR3 is CATSSDWTESSYNSPLHF. In DNA form, the CDR3 reads TGTGCCACCAGCAGCGATTGGACGGAGAGCTCCTATAATTCACCCCTCCACTTT.

The chain joins TRBV6-1 to TRBJ2-5; D could derive from TRBD1 or TRBD2 (5 bases each). The germline V gene has CDR1 MNHNS and CDR2 SASEGT. This CDR3 has 13 amino acids. Deletions cut 8 bases from V and 2 bases from J, with 12 bases between. CDR3 protein: CASGTELQETQYF. The CDR3 DNA reads TGTGCCAGCGGGACGGAACTTCAAGAGACCCAGTACTTC.

This sequence joins TRBV7-9 and TRBJ2-7; D uncertain. Trimming took 3 bases from V and 4 from J, leaving 7 bases between them. There are 12 residues in the CDR3. Germline CDR1 and CDR2: SEHNR and FQNEAQ (reference sequence). Here the CDR3 reads CASSFASYEQYF. The CDR3 nucleotides are TGTGCCAGCAGCTTTGCCTCATACGAGCAGTACTTC.

The chain uses TRBV11-2 and TRBJ2-5, with 13 bases matching TRBD2. The CDR3 is made up of 15 amino acids. V was clipped by 4 bases and J by 5 bases; unmatched bases: 4. The V gene's germline CDR1 is SGHAT and CDR2 FQNNGV. Here the CDR3 DNA reads TGTGCCAGCAGCTACGGACTAGCGGGGGTTGAGACCCAGTACTTC. Translation: CASSYGLAGVETQYF. Drawing the rest from reference TRBV11-2 and TRBJ2-5, the complete variable domain is EAGVAQSPRYKIIEKRQSVAFWCNPISGHATLYWYQQILGQGPKLLIQFQNNGVVDDSQLPKDRFSAERLKGVDSTLKIQPAKLEDSAVYLCASSYGLAGVETQYFGPGTRLLVL.

V gene TRBV5-1 combines with J gene TRBJ2-7; D is possibly TRBD1 or TRBD2 (5 bases each). The CDR3 is 15 amino acids. Trimming removed 0 bases from V and 1 base from J, with 11 bases in between. Germline V gene data show CDR1 as SGHRS and CDR2 as YFSETQ. CDR3 DNA sequence: TGCGCCAGCAGCTTGGCCGCAGGGAGATCCTACGAGCAGTACTTC. As protein: CASSLAAGRSYEQYF. Full variable domain (outside the CDR3, taken from reference TRBV5-1 and TRBJ2-7): KAGVTQTPRYLIKTRGQQVTLSCSPISGHRSVSWYQQTPGQGLQFLFEYFSETQRNKGNFPGRFSGRQFSNSRSEMNVSTLELGDSALYLCASSLAAGRSYEQYFGPGTRLTVT.

V usage is TRBV6-5 and J usage is TRBJ2-5, with D possibly being TRBD2 (5 bases). Germline loops: CDR1 MNHEY, CDR2 SVGAGI. This CDR3 is 15 amino acids long. The V gene lost 2 bases and the J gene lost 3 bases, with 13 bases spanning the gap. For the CDR3, the DNA is TGTGCCAGCAGTTACGGGGTTCAGCGGAAAGAGACCCAGTACTTC. It yields the protein CASSYGVQRKETQYF.

The chain links TRBV5-4 to TRBJ2-4, with D perhaps matching TRBD1 or TRBD2 (5 bases each). V lost 0 bases to trimming and J lost 5 bases, with 12 bases between them. This CDR3 is 15 amino acids long. The germline gives CDR1 SGHNT, CDR2 YYREEE (reference sequence). CDR3 amino acids: CASSLAGSRENIQYF. CDR3 nucleotide sequence: TGTGCCAGCAGCTTGGCAGGGAGCCGTGAAAACATTCAGTACTTC. Combining the CDR3 with reference TRBV5-4 and TRBJ2-4 gives the whole variable domain ETGVTQSPTHLIKTRGQQVTLRCSSQSGHNTVSWYQQALGQGPQFIFQYYREEENGRGNFPPRFSGLQFPNYSSELNVNALELDDSALYLCASSLAGSRENIQYFGAGTRLSVL.